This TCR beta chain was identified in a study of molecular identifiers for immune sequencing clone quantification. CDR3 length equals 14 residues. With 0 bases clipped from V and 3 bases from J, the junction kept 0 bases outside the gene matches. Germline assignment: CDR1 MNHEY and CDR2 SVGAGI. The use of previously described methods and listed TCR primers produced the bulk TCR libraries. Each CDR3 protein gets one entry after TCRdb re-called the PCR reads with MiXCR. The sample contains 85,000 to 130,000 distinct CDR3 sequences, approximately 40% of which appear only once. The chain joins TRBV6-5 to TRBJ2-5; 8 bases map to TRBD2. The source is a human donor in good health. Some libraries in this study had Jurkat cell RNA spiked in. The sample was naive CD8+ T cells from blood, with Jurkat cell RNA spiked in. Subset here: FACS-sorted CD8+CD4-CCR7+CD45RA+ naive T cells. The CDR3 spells CASSYSTSEETQYF. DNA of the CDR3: TGTGCCAGCAGTTACTCGACTAGCGAAGAGACCCAGTACTTC.